A single sample gave rise to the 27 T cell receptor beta chains below, sequenced in a study of T cell clonotyping in hematopoietic cell transplantation. Time point defined: recipient sample about 28 days before transplant, after cytoreduction. Data came from immunoSEQ multiplex PCR; TCRdb stores just in-frame clones and leaves some out. The data show roughly 27,000 clones, 75% to 85% seen once. The material was peripheral blood mononuclear cells, obtained before stem cell transplant. Receptors originate from a woman aged 55-70 years with acute myeloid leukemia. Some clones in this sample may be carry-over from other donors' samples.

The chain employs TRBV2 and TRBJ1-2; D is undetermined. Between the trimmed V and J ends, which lost 7 bases and 0 bases, there was a span of 6 bases. Germline V gene lookup returns CDR1 SNHLY and CDR2 FYNNEI. This CDR3 comprises 12 residues. CDR3 residues: CASTTTNYGYTF. The CDR3 DNA reads TGTGCCAGCACCACTACTAACTATGGCTACACCTTC. Variable domain in full (rest from reference TRBV2 and TRBJ1-2): EPEVTQTPSHQVTQMGQEVILRCVPISNHLYFYWYRQILGQKVEFLVSFYNNEISEKSEIFDDQFSVERPDGSNFTLKIRSTKLEDSAMYFCASTTTNYGYTFGSGTRLTVV.

The chain is built from TRBV9 and TRBJ2-3; 9 nucleotides align to TRBD1. The junction had 7 bases not matched to a gene; V was cut back by 3 bases and J by 2 bases. In germline, CDR1 is SGDLS, CDR2 YYNGEE. The CDR3 totals 16 residues. DNA for the CDR3: TGTGCCAGCAGCGCCTGGGACAGGGAGGCCACAGATACGCAGTATTTT. Residues: CASSAWDREATDTQYF.

This chain links TRBV11-1 with TRBJ2-3; D is unresolved. V gave up 4 bases and J gave up 0 bases, with 14 bases separating them. CDR3 size: 16 residues. Germline V gene lookup returns CDR1 SGHAT and CDR2 FQDESV (reference sequence). CDR3 region: CASSSNRGISTDTQYF. As DNA, the CDR3 is TGTGCCAGCAGCTCTAACCGCGGAATTAGCACAGATACGCAGTATTTT.

V gene TRBV10-2 combines with J gene TRBJ1-6; a possible D gene is TRBD1 (5 bases). The V gene's germline CDR1 is WSHSY and CDR2 SAAADI. V was cut by 5 bases and J by 6 bases, with 8 bases left in between. This CDR3 has 13 amino acids. CDR3 coding DNA: TGCGCCAGCAGTAGGGGTTCTAATTCACCCCTCCACTTT. Protein sequence: CASSRGSNSPLHF.

This chain links TRBV7-2 with TRBJ1-2; 12 nucleotides align to TRBD1. From germline, CDR1 is SGHTA and CDR2 FQGNSA. Unmatched junction bases numbered 5, after V lost 5 bases and J lost 4 bases. The CDR3 runs 15 residues. DNA of the CDR3: TGTGCCAGCAGCCCGGGACAGGGGGCCTCCTATGGCTACACCTTC. Translation gives CASSPGQGASYGYTF.

This clone appeared a single time. The chain links TRBV10-3 to TRBJ1-6, with a weak D call TRBD1 (5 bases). Germline values: CDR1 ENHRY, CDR2 SYGVKD. Between the trimmed V and J ends, which lost 6 bases and 7 bases, there was a span of 13 bases. This CDR3 is built from 14 residues. The CDR3 reads CAIRGGTENSPLHF. The CDR3 DNA follows: TGTGCCATCAGGGGGGGGACGGAAAATTCACCCCTCCACTTT.

This chain uses TRBV19 with TRBJ1-2; D may be TRBD1 (5 bases). Germline V gene lookup returns CDR1 LNHDA and CDR2 SQIVND (reference sequence). V lost 4 bases and J lost 4, with 16 bases in between. The length of the CDR3 is 15 residues. CDR3 nucleotide sequence: TGTGCCAGTAGTACGGCCAGGGCAGGCTCCTATGGCTACACCTTC. Its protein is CASSTARAGSYGYTF.

This clone occurred a few times. The V call is TRBV10-3, the J call TRBJ2-7; D is undetermined. With 2 bases removed from V and 5 bases from J, the gap between germline ends came to 4 bases. The V gene's germline CDR1 is ENHRY and CDR2 SYGVKD. This CDR3 comprises 11 residues. Here the CDR3 reads CAISEANEQYF. In DNA, the CDR3 is TGTGCCATCAGTGAGGCCAACGAGCAGTACTTC.

The chain employs TRBV18 and TRBJ1-2; TRBD1 matches 12 bases. The CDR3 covers 15 residues. From germline, CDR1 is KGHSH and CDR2 LQKENI. V lost 8 bases and J lost 9; bases outside the gene matches: 13. The CDR3, as DNA: TGTGCCAGCGTCCTCCAACGGGGACAGGGGGCAAGCTACACCTTC. It codes for CASVLQRGQGASYTF. The whole variable domain, filled in from reference TRBV18 and TRBJ1-2, reads NAGVMQNPRHLVRRRGQEARLRCSPMKGHSHVYWYRQLPEEGLKFMVYLQKENIIDESGMPKERFSAEFPKEGPSILRIQQVVRGDSAAYFCASVLQRGQGASYTFGSGTRLTVV.

This clone was found once. The chain employs TRBV19 and TRBJ1-3, with TRBD1 matching 7 bases. Germline loops: CDR1 LNHDA, CDR2 SQIVND (reference sequence). The length of the CDR3 is 13 residues. V shed 7 bases and J 9 bases; nucleotides not matched to a gene: 9. Written as DNA, the CDR3 is TGTGCCAGTACCACGACAGGGTCAAGCACCATATATTTT. Translation: CASTTTGSSTIYF.

J is TRBJ1-2 and V is TRBV27; possible D gene TRBD1, 6 bases. The V end was cut by 0 bases, the J end by 0 bases, with 14 bases between. This CDR3 has 17 amino acids. Germline loops: CDR1 MNHEY, CDR2 SMNVEV (reference sequence). In nucleotides, the CDR3 is TGTGCCAGCAGTTTATCGGGCCCACAGGGAGCTAACTATGGCTACACCTTC. As protein: CASSLSGPQGANYGYTF.

A word on this clone: The germline gene is not matched at one end of the junction; a read error may be the cause. The gene calls are TRBV7-7 and TRBJ1-1, with D tentatively TRBD1 (5 bases). This CDR3 has 13 amino acids. The V gene's germline CDR1 is SSHAT and CDR2 FNYEAQ (reference sequence). DNA of the CDR3: TGTGCTAGCAGCTTGGGGACGGGCACTGAAGCTTTCTTT. Its protein is CASSLGTGTEAFF.

The chain recombines TRBV5-1 with TRBJ1-2, with 7 bases aligning to TRBD1. Trimming took 0 bases from V and 3 from J; bases not matched to a gene: 2. CDR3 length equals 14 residues. Germline-derived CDR1 and CDR2 are SGHRS and YFSETQ. The CDR3, as DNA: TGCGCCAGCAGCTTGGAGGGACAGTACTATGGCTACACCTTC. Protein: CASSLEGQYYGYTF.

V usage is TRBV25-1 and J usage is TRBJ1-2; tentative D call: TRBD1 (5 bases). Trimming cost V 2 bases and J 5 bases, with 12 bases left between them. Germline CDR1 MGHDK, CDR2 SYGVNS. The CDR3 length is 14 residues. The CDR3 is CASSENPDRYGYTF. The CDR3 DNA follows: TGTGCCAGCAGTGAAAACCCCGACAGATATGGCTACACCTTC.

The chain joins TRBV11-3 to TRBJ2-3; D gene unclear. The germline V gene encodes CDR1 SGHNT and CDR2 YENEEA. V was pared by 5 bases and J by 2 bases, with 8 bases between. The CDR3 loop spans 13 amino acids. The DNA of the CDR3 is TGTGCCAGCAGCACTATGGACACAGATACGCAGTATTTT. This codes for CASSTMDTDTQYF.

V is TRBV7-2 and J is TRBJ2-2; D not resolved. V was cut by 1 base and J by 6 bases, with 9 bases left in between. CDR3 length: 14 residues. Germline CDR1 is SGHTA and CDR2 is FQGNSA. The CDR3 sequence is CASSLVTEAGELFF. DNA of the CDR3: TGTGCCAGCAGCTTAGTAACGGAAGCCGGGGAGCTGTTTTTT.

A few counts support this clone. The chain employs TRBV9 and TRBJ2-2; no clear D gene. Germline CDR1 is SGDLS and CDR2 is YYNGEE. Deletions cut 1 base from V and 4 bases from J, with 5 bases between. The CDR3 loop spans 13 amino acids. CDR3 nucleotides: TGTGCCAGCAGCGTAAGACCCACCGGGGAGCTGTTTTTT. Its translation is CASSVRPTGELFF.

The J gene is TRBJ1-3, the V gene TRBV13; unclear D gene. V lost 3 bases, J lost 3 bases, and 12 bases lay in between. Germline loops: CDR1 PRHDT, CDR2 FYEKMQ (reference sequence). CDR3 length: 15 amino acids. In DNA, the CDR3 is TGTGCCAGCAGCTTGGACCCCCGGGATGGAAACACCATATATTTT. This sequence encodes CASSLDPRDGNTIYF.

The rearrangement links TRBV19 to TRBJ2-7; D is perhaps TRBD1 or TRBD2 (5 bases each). V lost 5 bases and J lost 2, with 16 bases in between. CDR1 is LNHDA, CDR2 SQIVND, per germline (reference sequence). This CDR3 contains 15 residues. CDR3 loop: CASSAPGRGTYEQYF. CDR3 in DNA: TGTGCCAGTAGTGCTCCGGGACGGGGAACCTACGAGCAGTACTTC.

The CDR3 here is CASSSTGTQAGNTIYF. For the CDR3, the DNA is TGTGCCAGCAGCAGCACCGGGACTCAGGCTGGAAACACCATATATTTT. The V gene is TRBV7-2, the J gene TRBJ1-3; TRBD1 is a possible D gene (5 bases). The CDR3 contains 16 residues. The germline V gene encodes CDR1 SGHTA and CDR2 FQGNSA. Trimming removed 5 bases from V and 2 bases from J, with 16 bases in between. The full variable domain, in which reference TRBV7-2 and TRBJ1-3 provide the parts outside the CDR3, is GAGVSQSPSNKVTEKGKDVELRCDPISGHTALYWYRQSLGQGLEFLIYFQGNSAPDKSGLPSDRFSAERTGGSVSTLTIQRTQQEDSAVYLCASSSTGTQAGNTIYFGEGSWLTVV.

A single count supports this clone. This chain joins TRBV27 and TRBJ1-5, with TRBD1 matching over 8 bases. Germline CDR1 is MNHEY and CDR2 is SMNVEV (reference sequence). V gave up 2 bases and J gave up 1 base; unmatched junction bases: 13. The CDR3 consists of 19 residues. CDR3 in DNA: TGTGCCAGCAGTTTACTAGGGACAGGCGGGATTGGAAGCAATCAGCCCCAGCATTTT. Protein product: CASSLLGTGGIGSNQPQHF.

This chain joins TRBV29-1 and TRBJ1-1; D is possibly TRBD1 (6 bases). The germline gives CDR1 SQVTM, CDR2 ANQGSEA. V was trimmed by 3 bases and J by 2 bases, leaving 13 bases between them. The CDR3 loop spans 14 amino acids. The CDR3 sequence: CSVDDGQSNTEAFF. DNA of the CDR3: TGCAGCGTTGACGATGGACAGTCCAACACTGAAGCTTTCTTT.

The CDR3: CASNQRGQGATEAFF. CDR3 nucleotides: TGTGCCAGCAATCAGAGGGGACAGGGGGCCACTGAAGCTTTCTTT. V is TRBV6-6 and J is TRBJ1-1; 12 bases are a match to TRBD1. The CDR3 runs 15 residues. The germline gives CDR1 MNHNY, CDR2 SVGAGI (reference sequence). Unmatched junction bases numbered 7, after V lost 7 bases and J lost 4 bases.

This clone was picked up a small number of times. This chain links TRBV29-1 with TRBJ1-5; 7 bases match TRBD1. V was pared by 7 bases and J by 3 bases, with 9 bases of the junction left unmatched. CDR3 length: 14 amino acids. The germline CDR1 and CDR2 sequences are SQVTM and ANQGSEA. The CDR3 sequence is CSASTGIPNQPQHF. In DNA form, the CDR3 reads TGCAGCGCCTCGACAGGGATACCCAATCAGCCCCAGCATTTT.

The chain combines TRBV4-1 with TRBJ2-7, with D possibly being TRBD2 (6 bases). Germline CDR1 reads MGHRA; CDR2 reads YSYEKL. The CDR3 spans 16 residues. The V end was cut by 1 base, the J end by 0 bases, with 13 bases between. The CDR3, as DNA: TGCGCCAGCAGCCAAGTTTGGGGGGATCCCTCCTACGAGCAGTACTTC. Translating gives CASSQVWGDPSYEQYF.

The chain recombines TRBV2 with TRBJ2-7; unclear D gene. The CDR3 runs 14 residues. Germline CDR1 SNHLY, CDR2 FYNNEI. V was clipped by 4 bases and J by 4 bases, with 14 bases between them. The CDR3 DNA reads TGTGCCAGCAGTGGATGGGGTAACGGTTACGAGCAGTACTTC. Translated: CASSGWGNGYEQYF.

This chain connects TRBV10-3 to TRBJ1-2; 8 nucleotides line up with TRBD1. The CDR3 has 14 amino acids. V was clipped by 2 bases and J by 5 bases; unmatched bases: 4. The germline CDR1 and CDR2 sequences are ENHRY and SYGVKD. The CDR3 region has the DNA TGTGCCATCAGTGAGAAGGGACAGGAATATGGCTACACCTTC. This sequence encodes CAISEKGQEYGYTF.